Listed below are T cell receptor beta chains from one sample, sequenced in a study of technical replicates of blood from a few donors. TCRdb's copy holds only in-frame clones and misses some; the assay was immunoSEQ multiplex PCR. The table includes 65,000 to 90,000 clones, 90% to 95% detected once. Sequenced material: T cells isolated from PBMCs. These receptors came from a human donor in good health. The CDR3 runs from the conserved cysteine through the conserved F or W. The order of the fields is J gene, V gene, D gene, clone size, CDR3 protein, CDR3 DNA. The D gene is left open where the match is weak. For some rows the clone size is stated as once, few or many, or as a class when expanded; others skip it.

>TRBJ2-1|TRBV18|TRBD1|-
CASSPGQGSQNEQFF
TGTGCCAGCTCACCGGGACAGGGAAGTCAAAATGAGCAGTTCTTC
>TRBJ2-3|TRBV5-1|TRBD1|-
CASSSDGTGGRRTQYF
TGCGCCAGCAGCTCGGACGGGACAGGGGGCAGGAGAACGCAGTATTTT
>TRBJ2-2|TRBV7-9|-|-
CASSLGVATTGELFF
TGTGCCAGCAGCTTAGGAGTAGCTACGACCGGGGAGCTGTTTTTT
>TRBJ1-5|TRBV7-2|TRBD1|-
CASSLVGQMKQPQHF
TGTGCCAGCAGCTTAGTGGGACAGATGAAACAGCCCCAGCATTTT
>TRBJ1-5|TRBV18|-|once
CASSPPNGDGNQPQHF
TGTGCCAGCTCACCACCGAACGGGGATGGGAATCAGCCCCAGCATTTT
>TRBJ2-2|TRBV4-1|TRBD1|-
CASSQPQGAGELFF
TGCGCCAGCAGCCAACCTCAGGGGGCCGGGGAGCTGTTTTTT
>TRBJ1-6|TRBV9|-|-
CASSDILPNSPLHF
TGTGCCAGCAGCGATATACTCCCTAATTCACCCCTCCACTTT
>TRBJ1-2|TRBV6-5|TRBD1|-
CASSSPAGGSFKGYTF
TGTGCCAGCAGTTCTCCTGCAGGGGGAAGCTTCAAGGGCTACACCTTC
>TRBJ1-4|TRBV5-4|TRBD1|-
CASSFGQDRVDEKLFF
TGTGCCAGCAGCTTCGGACAGGACAGGGTGGATGAAAAACTGTTTTTT
>TRBJ1-2|TRBV7-9|TRBD1|-
CASSDDDRGLGYTF
TGTGCCAGCAGCGACGATGACAGGGGGCTTGGCTACACCTTC
>TRBJ1-4|TRBV28|TRBD1|once
CASTRGGTGGKKLFF
TGTGCCAGCACTAGGGGGGGGACAGGGGGCAAAAAACTGTTTTTT
>TRBJ2-2|TRBV7-2|TRBD2|-
CASSLVPRGGGELFF
TGTGCCAGCAGCTTGGTGCCTCGGGGGGGCGGGGAGCTGTTTTTT
>TRBJ2-7|TRBV7-9|TRBD1|-
CASSPDREPSYEQYF
TGTGCCAGCAGCCCCGACAGGGAACCTTCCTACGAGCAGTACTTC
>TRBJ1-1|TRBV4-1|TRBD1|-
CASSQVYRGPSGAFF
TGCGCCAGCAGCCAAGTATACAGGGGACCCTCGGGAGCTTTCTTT
>TRBJ1-3|TRBV6-6|-|once
CASSYSTGNTIYF
TGTGCCAGCAGTTACTCGACAGGAAACACCATATATTTT
>TRBJ1-5|TRBV27|-|-
CASSHSGGNQPQHF
TGTGCCAGCAGTCACTCAGGGGGCAATCAGCCCCAGCATTTT
>TRBJ2-1|TRBV4-1|-|-
CASSQAPAGSYNEQFF
TGCGCCAGCAGCCAAGCGCCAGCGGGCTCCTACAATGAGCAGTTCTTC